This TCR beta chain was profiled in a study of response to subunit inactivated influenza vaccine. Study observations and caveats: Authors proposed each seasonal influenza vaccination draws in few new T cells.

TCRdb fed the RT-PCR reads into MiXCR, producing one record per CDR3 protein. Here the sample spans hundreds of thousands of distinct CDR3 sequences, 12% being singletons. There are a few counts of this clonotype. Its matching antigen is unknown. Trimming removed 7 bases from V and 1 base from J; junction bases left unmatched: 8. The CDR3 extends over 15 amino acids. The clonotype comes from a man aged 50 to 60 who received an inactivated influenza vaccine. This material consisted of non-naive T cells sorted from PBMCs, taken less than 15 days before vaccination. V and J are TRBV12-3 or TRBV12-4 and TRBJ1-1, with TRBD1 matching 8 bases. The CDR3 is CASTPPTGENTEAFF. For the CDR3, the DNA is TGTGCCAGCACCCCTCCGACAGGGGAGAACACTGAAGCTTTCTTT.